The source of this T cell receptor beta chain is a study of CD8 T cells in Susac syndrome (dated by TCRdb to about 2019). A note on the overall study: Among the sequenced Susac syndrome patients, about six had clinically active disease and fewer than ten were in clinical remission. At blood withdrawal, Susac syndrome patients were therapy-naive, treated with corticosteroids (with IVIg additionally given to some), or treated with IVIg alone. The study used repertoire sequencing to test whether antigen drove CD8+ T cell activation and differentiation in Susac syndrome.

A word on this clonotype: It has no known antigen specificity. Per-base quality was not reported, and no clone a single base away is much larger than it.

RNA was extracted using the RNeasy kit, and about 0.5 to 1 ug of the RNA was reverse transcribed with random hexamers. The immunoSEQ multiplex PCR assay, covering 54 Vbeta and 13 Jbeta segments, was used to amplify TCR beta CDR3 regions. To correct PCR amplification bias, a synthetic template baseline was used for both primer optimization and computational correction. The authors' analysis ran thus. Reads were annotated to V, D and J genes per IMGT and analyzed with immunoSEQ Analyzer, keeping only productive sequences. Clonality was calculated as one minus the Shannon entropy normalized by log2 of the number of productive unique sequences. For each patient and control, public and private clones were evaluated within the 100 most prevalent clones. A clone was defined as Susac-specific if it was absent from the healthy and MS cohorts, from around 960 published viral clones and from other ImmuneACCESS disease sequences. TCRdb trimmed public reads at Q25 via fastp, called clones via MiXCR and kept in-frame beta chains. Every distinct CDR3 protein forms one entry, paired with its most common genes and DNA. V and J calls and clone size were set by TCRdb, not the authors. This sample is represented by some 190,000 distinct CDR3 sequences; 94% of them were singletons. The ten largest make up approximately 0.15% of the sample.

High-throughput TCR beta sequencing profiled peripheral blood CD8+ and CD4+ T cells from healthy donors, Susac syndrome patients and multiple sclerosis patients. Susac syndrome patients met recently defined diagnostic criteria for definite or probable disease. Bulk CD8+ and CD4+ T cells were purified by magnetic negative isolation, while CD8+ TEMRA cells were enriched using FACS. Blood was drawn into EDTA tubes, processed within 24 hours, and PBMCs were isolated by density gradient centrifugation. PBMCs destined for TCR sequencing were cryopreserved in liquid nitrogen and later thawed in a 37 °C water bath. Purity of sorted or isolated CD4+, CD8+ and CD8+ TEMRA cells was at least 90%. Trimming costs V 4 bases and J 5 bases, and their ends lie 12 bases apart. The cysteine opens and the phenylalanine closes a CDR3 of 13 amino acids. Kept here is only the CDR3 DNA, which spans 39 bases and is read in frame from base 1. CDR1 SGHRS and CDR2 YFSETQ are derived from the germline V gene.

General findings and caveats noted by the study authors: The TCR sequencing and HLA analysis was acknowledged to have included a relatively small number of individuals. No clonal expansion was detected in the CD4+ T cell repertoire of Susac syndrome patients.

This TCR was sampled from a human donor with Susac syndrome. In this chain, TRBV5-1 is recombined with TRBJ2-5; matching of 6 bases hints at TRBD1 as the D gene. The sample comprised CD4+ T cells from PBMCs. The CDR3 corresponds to CASSPGARETQYF. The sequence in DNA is TGCGCCAGCAGCCCAGGGGCACGGGAGACCCAGTACTTC.